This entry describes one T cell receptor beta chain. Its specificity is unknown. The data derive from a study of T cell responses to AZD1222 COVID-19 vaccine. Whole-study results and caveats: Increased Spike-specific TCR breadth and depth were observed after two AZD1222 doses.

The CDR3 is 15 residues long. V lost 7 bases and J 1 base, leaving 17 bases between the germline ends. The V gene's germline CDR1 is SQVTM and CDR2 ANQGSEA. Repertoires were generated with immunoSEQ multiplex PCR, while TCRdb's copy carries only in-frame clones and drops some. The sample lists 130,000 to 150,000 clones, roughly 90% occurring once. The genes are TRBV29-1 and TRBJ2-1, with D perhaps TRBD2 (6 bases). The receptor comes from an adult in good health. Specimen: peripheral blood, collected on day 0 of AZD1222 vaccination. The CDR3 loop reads CSAGRDLLSYNEQFF. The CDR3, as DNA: TGCAGCGCGGGGCGGGATTTATTGTCCTACAATGAGCAGTTCTTC.